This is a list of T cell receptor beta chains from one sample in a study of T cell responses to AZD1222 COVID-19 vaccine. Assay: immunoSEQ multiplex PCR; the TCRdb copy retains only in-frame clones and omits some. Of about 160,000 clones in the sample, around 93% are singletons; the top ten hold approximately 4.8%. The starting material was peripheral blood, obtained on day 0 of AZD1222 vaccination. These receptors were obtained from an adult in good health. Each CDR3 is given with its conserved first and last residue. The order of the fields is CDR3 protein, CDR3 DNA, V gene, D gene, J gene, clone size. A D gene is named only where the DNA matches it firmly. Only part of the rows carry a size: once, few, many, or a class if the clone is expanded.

CDR3 protein: CASIRDVSSGNTIYF
CDR3 DNA: TGTGCCAGCATACGGGACGTCAGCTCTGGAAACACCATATATTTT
V gene: TRBV6-5
D gene: .
J gene: TRBJ1-3
clone size: once

CDR3 protein: CASSTSSYNEQFF
CDR3 DNA: TGTGCCAGCAGTACCAGTTCCTACAATGAGCAGTTCTTC
V gene: TRBV27
D gene: .
J gene: TRBJ2-1
clone size: once

CDR3 protein: CASSLNEVHNEQFF
CDR3 DNA: TGCGCCAGCAGCCTCAACGAGGTGCACAATGAGCAGTTCTTC
V gene: TRBV5-1
D gene: .
J gene: TRBJ2-1
clone size: .

CDR3 protein: CASSGPGSPPKAFF
CDR3 DNA: TGTGCCAGCAGCGGCCCCGGTTCTCCGCCCAAAGCTTTCTTT
V gene: TRBV14
D gene: .
J gene: TRBJ1-1
clone size: .

CDR3 protein: CASSQEVLRTSGSTYNEQFF
CDR3 DNA: TGTGCCAGCAGCCAAGAGGTACTTCGGACTAGCGGGAGTACGTACAATGAGCAGTTCTTC
V gene: TRBV4-2
D gene: TRBD2
J gene: TRBJ2-1
clone size: .

CDR3 protein: CASTGRTGKYNEQFF
CDR3 DNA: TGTGCCAGCACTGGCCGGACAGGGAAATACAATGAGCAGTTCTTC
V gene: TRBV27
D gene: TRBD1
J gene: TRBJ2-1
clone size: .

CDR3 protein: CASRSTGIYEQYF
CDR3 DNA: TGTGCCAGCAGGTCGACAGGGATTTACGAGCAGTACTTC
V gene: TRBV28
D gene: TRBD1
J gene: TRBJ2-7
clone size: once

CDR3 protein: CASSQDRSKSNEQYF
CDR3 DNA: TGCGCCAGCAGCCAAGATCGGTCTAAAAGCAACGAGCAGTACTTC
V gene: TRBV4-3
D gene: .
J gene: TRBJ2-7
clone size: .

CDR3 protein: CASSSGQPDTQYF
CDR3 DNA: TGTGCCAGCAGTTCCGGACAGCCAGATACGCAGTATTTT
V gene: TRBV7-9
D gene: .
J gene: TRBJ2-3
clone size: .

CDR3 protein: CASSQVLAGGTYEQYF
CDR3 DNA: TGTGCCAGCAGCCAAGTCCTAGCGGGAGGGACATACGAGCAGTACTTC
V gene: TRBV3-1/TRBV3-2
D gene: TRBD2
J gene: TRBJ2-7
clone size: .

CDR3 protein: CATSRDRIYEQYF
CDR3 DNA: TGTGCCACCAGCAGGGACAGGATCTACGAGCAGTACTTC
V gene: TRBV15
D gene: TRBD1
J gene: TRBJ2-7
clone size: .

CDR3 protein: CASSLTGEVSSNQPQHF
CDR3 DNA: TGTGCCAGCAGCTTAACAGGGGAGGTATCGAGCAATCAGCCCCAGCATTTT
V gene: TRBV11-2
D gene: TRBD1
J gene: TRBJ1-5
clone size: .

CDR3 protein: CASRVPGGESGNTIYF
CDR3 DNA: TGTGCCAGCAGAGTCCCTGGAGGGGAATCTGGAAACACCATATATTTT
V gene: TRBV7-9
D gene: .
J gene: TRBJ1-3
clone size: once

CDR3 protein: CASEGGRWDTQYF
CDR3 DNA: TGTGCCAGCGAGGGCGGGAGGTGGGATACGCAGTATTTT
V gene: TRBV11-3
D gene: TRBD2
J gene: TRBJ2-3
clone size: .

CDR3 protein: CASSLVGAEQETQYF
CDR3 DNA: TGTGCCAGCAGCTTAGTCGGGGCAGAGCAAGAGACCCAGTACTTC
V gene: TRBV11-2
D gene: .
J gene: TRBJ2-5
clone size: .

CDR3 protein: CASSSRTSGRLGSYEQYF
CDR3 DNA: TGTGCCAGCAGTTCCAGGACTAGCGGGAGGTTGGGGTCCTACGAGCAGTACTTC
V gene: TRBV27
D gene: TRBD2
J gene: TRBJ2-7
clone size: .

CDR3 protein: CASRGRGGDTQYF
CDR3 DNA: TGTGCCAGTCGAGGGAGAGGGGGAGATACGCAGTATTTT
V gene: TRBV19
D gene: .
J gene: TRBJ2-3
clone size: .

CDR3 protein: CASTPTGGGQPQHF
CDR3 DNA: TGTGCCAGTACCCCCACAGGGGGGGGCCAGCCCCAGCATTTT
V gene: TRBV19
D gene: TRBD1
J gene: TRBJ1-5
clone size: .

CDR3 protein: CASSLGQGDDAQYF
CDR3 DNA: TGCGCCAGCAGCTTGGGACAGGGCGATGACGCCCAGTACTTC
V gene: TRBV5-1
D gene: TRBD1
J gene: TRBJ2-5
clone size: .

CDR3 protein: CASGEGLADYEQYF
CDR3 DNA: TGTGCCAGCGGGGAGGGACTAGCAGACTACGAGCAGTACTTC
V gene: TRBV28
D gene: TRBD2
J gene: TRBJ2-7
clone size: .

CDR3 protein: CASRRPGQGDYEQYF
CDR3 DNA: TGTGCCAGCAGAAGACCGGGACAGGGGGACTACGAGCAGTACTTC
V gene: TRBV7-8
D gene: TRBD1
J gene: TRBJ2-7
clone size: .

CDR3 protein: CASSPDREAGYTF
CDR3 DNA: TGTGCCAGCAGCCCTGACAGGGAGGCTGGCTACACCTTC
V gene: TRBV7-9
D gene: TRBD1
J gene: TRBJ1-2
clone size: .

CDR3 protein: CASRETGEWMTFF
CDR3 DNA: TGTGCCAGTAGAGAGACAGGGGAATGGATGACTTTCTTT
V gene: TRBV19
D gene: TRBD1
J gene: TRBJ1-1
clone size: few